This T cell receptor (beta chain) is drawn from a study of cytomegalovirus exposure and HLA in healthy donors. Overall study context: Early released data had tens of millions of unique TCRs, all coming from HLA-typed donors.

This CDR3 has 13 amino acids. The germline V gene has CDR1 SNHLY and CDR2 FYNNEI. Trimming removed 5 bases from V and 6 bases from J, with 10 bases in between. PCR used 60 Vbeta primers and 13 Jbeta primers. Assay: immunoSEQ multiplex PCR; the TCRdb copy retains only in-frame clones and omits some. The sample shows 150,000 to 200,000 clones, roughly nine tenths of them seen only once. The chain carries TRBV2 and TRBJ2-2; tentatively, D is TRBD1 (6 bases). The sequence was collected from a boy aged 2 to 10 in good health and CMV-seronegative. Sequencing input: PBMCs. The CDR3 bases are TGTGCCAGCAGTCGTCAGGGGCCCGGGGAGCTGTTTTTT. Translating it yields CASSRQGPGELFF. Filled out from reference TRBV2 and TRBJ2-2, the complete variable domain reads EPEVTQTPSHQVTQMGQEVILRCVPISNHLYFYWYRQILGQKVEFLVSFYNNEISEKSEIFDDQFSVERPDGSNFTLKIRSTKLEDSAMYFCASSRQGPGELFFGEGSRLTVL.